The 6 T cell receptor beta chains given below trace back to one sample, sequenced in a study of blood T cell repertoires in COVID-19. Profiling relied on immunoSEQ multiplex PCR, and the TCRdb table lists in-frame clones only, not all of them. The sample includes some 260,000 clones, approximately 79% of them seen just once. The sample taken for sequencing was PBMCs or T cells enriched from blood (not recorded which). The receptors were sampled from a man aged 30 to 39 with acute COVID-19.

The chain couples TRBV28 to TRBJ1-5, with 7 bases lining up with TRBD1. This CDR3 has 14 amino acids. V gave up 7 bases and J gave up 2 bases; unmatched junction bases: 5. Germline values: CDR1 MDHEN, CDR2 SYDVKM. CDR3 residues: CASNPGGGNQPQHF. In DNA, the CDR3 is TGTGCCAGCAACCCAGGGGGTGGCAATCAGCCCCAGCATTTT.

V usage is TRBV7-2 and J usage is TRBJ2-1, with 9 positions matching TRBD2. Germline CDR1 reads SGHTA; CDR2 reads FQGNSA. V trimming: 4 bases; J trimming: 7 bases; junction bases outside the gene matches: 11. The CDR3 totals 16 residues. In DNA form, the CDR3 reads TGTGCCAGCAGCTACCAGGCGGGGGGGCCAAGGAATGAGCAGTTCTTC. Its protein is CASSYQAGGPRNEQFF.

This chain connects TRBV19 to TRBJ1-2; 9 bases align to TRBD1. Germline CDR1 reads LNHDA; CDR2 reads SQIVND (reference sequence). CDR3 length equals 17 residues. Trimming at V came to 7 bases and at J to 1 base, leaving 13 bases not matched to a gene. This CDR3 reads CASTPLTGGMSNYGYTF. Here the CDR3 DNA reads TGTGCCAGTACACCATTAACAGGGGGCATGAGTAACTATGGCTACACCTTC. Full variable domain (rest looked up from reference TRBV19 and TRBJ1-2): DGGITQSPKYLFRKEGQNVTLSCEQNLNHDAMYWYRQDPGQGLRLIYYSQIVNDFQKGDIAEGYSVSREKKESFPLTVTSAQKNPTAFYLCASTPLTGGMSNYGYTFGSGTRLTVV.

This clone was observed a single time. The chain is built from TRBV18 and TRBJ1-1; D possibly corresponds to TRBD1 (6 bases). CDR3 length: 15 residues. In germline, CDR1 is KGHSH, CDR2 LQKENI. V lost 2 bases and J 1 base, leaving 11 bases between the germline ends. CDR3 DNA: TGTGCCAGCTCACCATCCGGGACAAGGAACACTGAAGCTTTCTTT. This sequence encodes CASSPSGTRNTEAFF.

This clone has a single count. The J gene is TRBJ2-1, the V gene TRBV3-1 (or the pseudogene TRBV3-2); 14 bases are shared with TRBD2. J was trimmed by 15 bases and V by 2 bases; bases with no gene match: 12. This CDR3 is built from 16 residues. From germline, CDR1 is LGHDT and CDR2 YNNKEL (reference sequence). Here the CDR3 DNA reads TGTGCCAGCAGCCAAAATGCAGGACTAGCGGGGGGTAAGCGGTTCTTC. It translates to CASSQNAGLAGGKRFF.

CDR3 in amino acids: CASSQTTGQGADEQFF. The CDR3 DNA sequence: TGCGCCAGCAGCCAAACTACGGGACAGGGGGCGGATGAGCAGTTCTTC. The genes are TRBV4-1 and TRBJ2-1; 12 nucleotides align to TRBD1. Germline V gives CDR1 MGHRA, CDR2 YSYEKL. The CDR3 runs 16 residues. With V trimmed by 2 bases and J by 8 bases, 7 bases remained unmatched.